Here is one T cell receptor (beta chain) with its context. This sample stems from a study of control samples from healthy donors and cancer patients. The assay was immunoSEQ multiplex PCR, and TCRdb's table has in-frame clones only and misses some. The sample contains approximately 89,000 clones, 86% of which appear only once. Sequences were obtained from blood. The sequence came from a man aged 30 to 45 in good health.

DNA of the CDR3: TGTGCCAGCAGTTACTCGGACAGGGATCTCTATGGCTACACCTTC. It encodes CASSYSDRDLYGYTF. This chain joins TRBV6-2 or TRBV6-3 and TRBJ1-2, with 8 nucleotides matching TRBD1. The V gene end was trimmed by 0 bases and the J gene end by 4 bases; junction bases not matched to a gene: 4. In germline, CDR1 is MNHEY, CDR2 SVGEGT. The CDR3 spans 15 residues.